This is a list of T cell receptor beta chains from one sample in a study of T cell repertoires in cytomegalovirus infection. TCRdb recomputed calls from the reads with MiXCR, one row per CDR3 protein. The data contain about 300,000 distinct CDR3 sequences, under 30% of them seen just once; the ten biggest clones take up about 15%. Sequenced input: PBMCs. The receptors were sampled from a human donor in good health (CMV status not recorded). Some clones in this sample may be carry-over from other donors' samples. The CDR3 runs from the conserved cysteine through the conserved F or W. A D gene is named only where the DNA matches it firmly. Where a row states a size, it is once, few, many or the class of an expanded clone; other rows omit it.

length	size	V	D	J	CDR3	DNA
13	few	TRBV7-6	NA	TRBJ1-2	CASSLGGATGYTF	TGTGCCAGCAGCTTAGGCGGGGCGACTGGCTACACCTTC
17	NA	TRBV11-2	NA	TRBJ2-4	CASSLDDFILTKNIQYF	TGTGCCAGCAGCTTAGATGACTTTATATTAACCAAAAACATTCAGTACTTC
13	NA	TRBV6-1	NA	TRBJ1-5	CASSEAGGAPQHF	TGTGCCAGCAGTGAAGCCGGGGGAGCGCCCCAGCATTTT
14	many	TRBV7-2	TRBD2	TRBJ2-7	CASSLAGEFYEQYF	TGTGCCAGCAGCCTAGCGGGAGAGTTCTACGAGCAGTACTTC
16	NA	TRBV20-1	NA	TRBJ2-3	CSARGRRGTSTDTQYF	TGCAGTGCTAGAGGTCGACGGGGCACTAGCACAGATACGCAGTATTTT
15	many	TRBV19	TRBD1	TRBJ2-1	CASTPDRSAYNEQFF	TGTGCCAGTACTCCGGACAGGTCAGCGTACAATGAGCAGTTCTTC
16	NA	TRBV4-3	TRBD2	TRBJ2-1	CASSHQAGGWGNEQFF	TGCGCCAGCAGCCACCAAGCGGGAGGGTGGGGCAATGAGCAGTTCTTC
12	NA	TRBV10-3	NA	TRBJ2-3	CAIGDSTDTQYF	TGTGCCATCGGGGACAGCACAGATACGCAGTATTTT
15	many	TRBV7-2	TRBD2	TRBJ2-1	CASSPDSGRAHEQFF	TGTGCCAGCAGCCCAGACAGCGGGAGGGCCCATGAGCAGTTCTTC
16	many	TRBV7-2	TRBD2	TRBJ2-7	CASSLDPSGSTYEQYF	TGTGCCAGCAGCTTAGACCCTAGCGGGAGCACCTACGAGCAGTACTTC
11	NA	TRBV7-2	NA	TRBJ2-3	CASSLGSTQYF	TGTGCCAGCAGCTTAGGGTCTACGCAGTATTTT
15	NA	TRBV12-5	NA	TRBJ2-1	CASGLGMTGYNEQFF	TGTGCTAGTGGTTTGGGAATGACAGGATACAATGAGCAGTTCTTC
12	few	TRBV29-1	NA	TRBJ2-7	CSVDVTGGEQYF	TGCAGCGTTGATGTGACCGGAGGGGAGCAGTACTTC
13	few	TRBV7-2	NA	TRBJ2-3	CASSFQPTDTQYF	TGTGCCAGCAGTTTCCAACCAACAGATACGCAGTATTTT
13	NA	TRBV20-1	NA	TRBJ2-1	CSASAGRLNEQFF	TGCAGTGCTAGTGCAGGACGACTCAATGAGCAGTTCTTC
13	NA	TRBV15	NA	TRBJ2-1	CATSPQVADEQFF	TGTGCCACCAGCCCTCAAGTAGCCGATGAGCAGTTCTTC
15	few	TRBV29-1	NA	TRBJ2-3	CSVLAAGSSTDTQYF	TGCAGCGTTCTCGCTGCGGGGTCTAGCACAGATACGCAGTATTTT
13	few	TRBV24-1	NA	TRBJ1-1	CATSDSGRVEAFF	TGTGCCACCAGTGACTCTGGACGGGTTGAAGCTTTCTTT
15	many	TRBV7-9	TRBD1	TRBJ1-5	CASSLGTGVVQPQHF	TGTGCCAGCAGCTTAGGGACAGGGGTGGTTCAGCCCCAGCATTTT
16	NA	TRBV2	NA	TRBJ2-1	CASSELGLVRYNEQFF	TGTGCCAGCAGTGAATTAGGGCTAGTGCGGTACAATGAGCAGTTCTTC